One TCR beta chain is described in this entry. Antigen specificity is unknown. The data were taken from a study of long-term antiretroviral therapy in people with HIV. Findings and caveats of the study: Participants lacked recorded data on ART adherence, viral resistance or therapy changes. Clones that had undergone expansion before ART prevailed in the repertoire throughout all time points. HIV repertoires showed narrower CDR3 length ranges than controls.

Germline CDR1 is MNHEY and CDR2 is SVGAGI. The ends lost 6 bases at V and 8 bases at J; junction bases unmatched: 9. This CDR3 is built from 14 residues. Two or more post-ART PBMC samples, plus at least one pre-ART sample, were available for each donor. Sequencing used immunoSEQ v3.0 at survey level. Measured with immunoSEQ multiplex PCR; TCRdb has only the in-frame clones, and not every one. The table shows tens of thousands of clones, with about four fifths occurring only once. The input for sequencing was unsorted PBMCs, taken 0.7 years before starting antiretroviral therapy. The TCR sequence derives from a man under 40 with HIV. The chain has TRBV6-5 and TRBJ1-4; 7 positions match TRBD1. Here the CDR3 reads CASRDMRGHEKLFF. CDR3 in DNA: TGTGCCAGCAGGGACATGAGGGGGCACGAAAAACTGTTTTTT.